One sample yielded the 28 T cell receptor beta chains listed below, sequenced in a study of T cell responses to AZD1222 COVID-19 vaccine. Method: immunoSEQ multiplex PCR; TCRdb's copy keeps in-frame clones and lacks some. The table shows more than 150,000 clones, with approximately 90% occurring only once. Sequences were derived from peripheral blood, sampled on day 0 of AZD1222 vaccination. Every receptor here comes from an adult in good health.

CDR3 nucleotide sequence: TGCGCCAGCAGATATGTGACTAGCGGGAGCGAGCAGTACTTC. The encoded protein is CASRYVTSGSEQYF. J is TRBJ2-7 and V is TRBV5-1; 12 positions match TRBD2. In germline, CDR1 is SGHRS, CDR2 YFSETQ. J lost 6 bases, V lost 5 bases, and 6 bases had no gene match. The CDR3 is 14 residues long.

The chain couples TRBV9 to TRBJ2-3, with a tentative D call TRBD1 (6 bases). Per the germline V gene, CDR1 is SGDLS and CDR2 is YYNGEE. V lost 3 bases and J 2 bases, leaving 19 bases between the germline ends. This CDR3 spans 17 amino acids. CDR3 loop: CASSASFQGSFTDTQYF. The CDR3, as DNA: TGTGCCAGCAGCGCCTCCTTCCAGGGGAGTTTCACAGATACGCAGTATTTT.

V is TRBV7-2 and J is TRBJ1-2; D is undetermined. This CDR3 spans 15 amino acids. Germline loops: CDR1 SGHTA, CDR2 FQGNSA. V was cut by 2 bases and J by 8 bases, with 18 bases left in between. For the CDR3, the DNA is TGTGCCAGCAGCTTAATGCCCATGGGGTTAGACGGCTACACCTTC. Translation: CASSLMPMGLDGYTF.

This chain uses TRBV20-1 with TRBJ2-7; D is uncertain. CDR1 is DFQATT and CDR2 is SNEGSKA in the germline V gene (reference sequence). This CDR3 contains 11 residues. The V end lost 6 bases, the J end lost 6 bases, and 12 bases lay between the germline ends. CDR3 amino acids: CSALGWGEQYF. DNA of the CDR3: TGCAGTGCCCTAGGATGGGGCGAGCAGTACTTC.

The chain employs TRBV9 and TRBJ1-1; D ambiguous. The V end lost 0 bases, the J end lost 2 bases, and 14 bases lay between the germline ends. This CDR3 has 16 residues. The germline V gene has CDR1 SGDLS and CDR2 YYNGEE. CDR3 protein: CASSVAARLPNTEAFF. The CDR3 DNA follows: TGTGCCAGCAGCGTAGCTGCCCGCTTACCCAACACTGAAGCTTTCTTT.

This chain connects TRBV7-2 to TRBJ2-5; D gene unclear. Germline V CDR1 and CDR2: SGHTA, FQGNSA. The V end was cut by 3 bases, the J end by 5 bases, with 10 bases between. The CDR3 has 13 residues. CDR3 in amino acids: CASSLRQSETQYF. Here the CDR3 DNA reads TGTGCCAGCAGCTTGAGGCAATCGGAGACCCAGTACTTC.

The J gene is TRBJ1-1, the V gene TRBV5-1, with D unresolved. Germline CDR1 and CDR2: SGHRS and YFSETQ. V lost 1 base, J lost 0 bases, and 10 bases lay in between. The CDR3 loop spans 15 amino acids. CDR3 sequence reads: CASSLLNSMNTEAFF. The CDR3 DNA reads TGCGCCAGCAGCTTGTTAAACAGCATGAACACTGAAGCTTTCTTT.

This sequence joins TRBV27 and TRBJ1-1; TRBD1 agrees at 10 bases. The germline V gene has CDR1 MNHEY and CDR2 SMNVEV (reference sequence). The CDR3 consists of 16 residues. With 7 bases clipped from V and 4 bases from J, the junction kept 12 bases outside the gene matches. CDR3 loop: CASTERPGQGFTEAFF. As DNA, the CDR3 is TGTGCCAGCACGGAACGACCGGGACAGGGGTTCACTGAAGCTTTCTTT.

The chain combines TRBV3-1 (or the pseudogene TRBV3-2) with TRBJ1-4, with TRBD1 matching over 9 bases. V trimming: 4 bases; J trimming: 6 bases; junction bases outside the gene matches: 6. CDR3 length: 15 residues. In germline, CDR1 is LGHDT, CDR2 YNNKEL (reference sequence). The CDR3 is CASSPQTGGDEKLFF. The CDR3 DNA is TGTGCCAGCAGCCCTCAAACAGGGGGCGATGAAAAACTGTTTTTT.

The chain has TRBV18 and TRBJ2-6; TRBD1 matches 10 bases. The ends lost 5 bases at V and 0 bases at J; junction bases unmatched: 4. This CDR3 contains 17 residues. CDR1 is KGHSH and CDR2 is LQKENI in the germline V gene. In DNA, the CDR3 is TGTGCCAGCTCAGGGGGACAGGGGAACTCTGGGGCCAACGTCCTGACTTTC. Its protein product is CASSGGQGNSGANVLTF.

The chain combines TRBV27 with TRBJ2-3; 8 positions agree with TRBD2. The CDR3 length is 12 residues. V lost 7 bases, J lost 8 bases, and 5 bases stayed unmatched. CDR1 and CDR2 from the germline V gene are MNHEY and SMNVEV (reference sequence). CDR3: CASTGGWGTQYF. CDR3 coding DNA: TGTGCCAGCACGGGGGGGTGGGGTACGCAGTATTTT.

About this clone: This CDR3 is also generated by other DNA sequences in the sample. The chain is built from TRBV7-9 and TRBJ2-5; D ambiguous. Germline V lookup: CDR1 SEHNR, CDR2 FQNEAQ (reference sequence). The CDR3 contains 12 residues. The germline V and J ends were trimmed by 1 base and 5 bases, with 5 bases remaining between them. CDR3 sequence (DNA): TGTGCCAGCAGCTTAGGCCGGGAGACCCAGTACTTC. Encoded protein: CASSLGRETQYF.

V gene TRBV19 combines with J gene TRBJ1-5; D gene ambiguous. V gave up 5 bases and J gave up 5 bases, with 13 bases separating them. This CDR3 spans 14 amino acids. Germline V gene sequence: CDR1 LNHDA, CDR2 SQIVND (reference sequence). Written as DNA, the CDR3 is TGTGCCAGTAGTGATGACGGAGGATATCAGCCCCAGCATTTT. It codes for CASSDDGGYQPQHF.

The V gene is TRBV21-1, the J gene TRBJ1-2; TRBD1, as called in the table, went unchecked against the DNA. TRBV21-1 is classified as a pseudogene. The CDR3 has 15 amino acids. CDR3 sequence reads: CASSKGRQGPRRYTF. Written as DNA, the CDR3 is TGTGCCAGCAGCAAAGGCCGACAGGGTCCCAGGCGCTACACCTTC.

The genes are TRBV4-3 and TRBJ1-3; TRBD1 agrees at 8 bases. CDR1 is LGHNA and CDR2 is YSLEER in the germline V gene. Trimming at V came to 4 bases and at J to 0 bases, leaving 17 bases not matched to a gene. CDR3 size: 20 residues. The CDR3 loop reads CASSLRVGTGAFYSGNTIYF. DNA for the CDR3: TGCGCCAGCAGCCTGAGAGTAGGGACAGGTGCCTTTTACTCTGGAAACACCATATATTTT.

The rearrangement links TRBV7-2 to TRBJ1-3; tentatively, D is TRBD1 (6 bases). Per germline, CDR1 SGHTA and CDR2 FQGNSA. The CDR3 has 15 residues. The germline V and J ends were trimmed by 1 base and 4 bases, with 11 bases remaining between them. Here the CDR3 reads CASSLVQGPGNTIYF. CDR3 DNA sequence: TGTGCCAGCAGCTTAGTCCAGGGGCCGGGAAACACCATATATTTT.

This chain connects TRBV5-6 to TRBJ1-2; D possibly corresponds to TRBD1 (5 bases). V shed 1 base and J shed 6 bases, with 19 bases lying between them. Per germline, CDR1 SGHDT and CDR2 YYEEEE. The CDR3 contains 16 residues. This CDR3 reads CASSLPTDSGLDGYTF. The CDR3 nucleotides read TGTGCCAGCAGCTTGCCGACAGACTCAGGCTTAGATGGCTACACCTTC.

The J gene is TRBJ1-4, the V gene TRBV9, with D possibly TRBD1 on 5 matching bases. There are 14 residues in the CDR3. Germline CDR1 and CDR2: SGDLS and YYNGEE. V gave up 2 bases and J gave up 4 bases, with 9 bases separating them. The CDR3 DNA sequence: TGTGCCAGCAGCGTGGGGACGGATAATGAAAAACTGTTTTTT. Translated: CASSVGTDNEKLFF.

The V call is TRBV4-3, the J call TRBJ1-1; D call uncertain. The V end lost 0 bases, the J end lost 5 bases, and 7 bases lay between the germline ends. CDR3 length: 13 residues. Germline V gene lookup returns CDR1 LGHNA and CDR2 YSLEER. CDR3 in DNA: TGCGCCAGCAGCCAAGATAGGGAAACTGAAGCTTTCTTT. Translating gives CASSQDRETEAFF.

The CDR3 reads CSVGIGSPYEQYF. The CDR3 DNA follows: TGCAGCGTTGGTATAGGCAGCCCCTACGAGCAGTACTTC. This chain joins TRBV29-1 and TRBJ2-7; D not resolved. Germline-derived CDR1 and CDR2 are SQVTM and ANQGSEA. Trimming removed 4 bases at V and 2 bases at J, with 12 bases between. The CDR3 runs 13 residues.

The chain links TRBV2 to TRBJ2-7; 10 bases agree with TRBD1. The CDR3 length is 15 residues. Germline CDR1 reads SNHLY; CDR2 reads FYNNEI. With V trimmed by 3 bases and J by 2 bases, 4 bases remained unmatched. DNA for the CDR3: TGTGCCAGCAGTGATGAGGGACAGGGGACCTACGAGCAGTACTTC. Protein sequence: CASSDEGQGTYEQYF.

This chain links TRBV2 with TRBJ1-2; D ambiguous. V was cut by 2 bases and J by 7 bases, with 11 bases left in between. The length of the CDR3 is 13 residues. Germline loops: CDR1 SNHLY, CDR2 FYNNEI. CDR3 nucleotide sequence: TGTGCCAGCAGTGAATTAAGAGAGGGTGGCTACACCTTC. Protein: CASSELREGGYTF.

The chain joins TRBV27 to TRBJ1-3; D remains unclear. This CDR3 has 14 residues. Germline V CDR1 and CDR2: MNHEY, SMNVEV (reference sequence). With 2 bases removed from V and 4 bases from J, the gap between germline ends came to 9 bases. CDR3 protein: CASSLGQPGNTIYF. As DNA, the CDR3 is TGTGCCAGCAGTTTAGGGCAGCCCGGAAACACCATATATTTT.

CDR3 in DNA: TGTGCCAGCAGCGTGCAGGGTGGGAACACTGAAGCTTTCTTT. Its protein is CASSVQGGNTEAFF. The chain links TRBV9 to TRBJ1-1; maybe TRBD1 (5 bases). The V gene lost 2 bases and the J gene lost 1 base, with 9 bases spanning the gap. CDR1 is SGDLS and CDR2 is YYNGEE in the germline V gene. This CDR3 contains 14 residues. Full variable domain (outside the CDR3, taken from reference TRBV9 and TRBJ1-1): DSGVTQTPKHLITATGQRVTLRCSPRSGDLSVYWYQQSLDQGLQFLIQYYNGEERAKGNILERFSAQQFPDLHSELNLSSLELGDSALYFCASSVQGGNTEAFFGQGTRLTVV.

The chain couples TRBV29-1 to TRBJ2-7, with a possible D match to TRBD2 (7 bases). Germline V CDR1 and CDR2: SQVTM, ANQGSEA. Trimming cost V 6 bases and J 4 bases, with 19 bases left between them. The length of the CDR3 is 14 residues. The CDR3 DNA is TGCAGCGTCGAGGGGTTGGGGGGGCTTTACGAGCAGTACTTC. Translated, it gives CSVEGLGGLYEQYF.

The genes are TRBV29-1 and TRBJ1-2; TRBD1 might be the D (6 bases). V was shortened by 4 bases and J by 4 bases, with 13 bases between the two germline ends. CDR1 SQVTM and CDR2 ANQGSEA come from the germline V gene. This CDR3 has 13 amino acids. In DNA, the CDR3 is TGCAGCGTTGCGGGGGGCTCTGGCTATGGCTACACCTTC. Encoded protein: CSVAGGSGYGYTF.

The chain links TRBV11-3 to TRBJ2-1, with 10 bases that match TRBD2. The germline V gene encodes CDR1 SGHNT and CDR2 YENEEA. The CDR3 contains 18 residues. The trim removed 1 base at V and 6 bases at J, leaving 12 bases unmatched. Here the CDR3 DNA reads TGTGCCAGCAGCTTAGGAGGGCTAGCGGGGGCCCCAGGCAATGAGCAGTTCTTC. Residues: CASSLGGLAGAPGNEQFF. Drawing the rest from reference TRBV11-3 and TRBJ2-1, the complete variable domain is EAGVVQSPRYKIIEKKQPVAFWCNPISGHNTLYWYLQNLGQGPELLIRYENEEAVDDSQLPKDRFSAERLKGVDSTLKIQPAELGDSAVYLCASSLGGLAGAPGNEQFFGPGTRLTVL.

The genes are TRBV29-1 and TRBJ1-2, with a tentative D call TRBD1 (5 bases). V gave up 7 bases and J gave up 5 bases, with 17 bases separating them. Per germline, CDR1 SQVTM and CDR2 ANQGSEA. This CDR3 spans 13 amino acids. CDR3 nucleotides: TGCAGCGCCGCGGGGCAAGCCCGATATGGCTACACCTTC. Its translation: CSAAGQARYGYTF.